These T cell receptor beta chains were read from a single sample in a study of CD8 T cells in Susac syndrome. TCRdb re-analysed the immunoSEQ multiplex PCR reads in MiXCR, keeping a single row per CDR3 protein. Of approximately 87,000 distinct CDR3 sequences listed, 95% to 96% are singletons. Material: CD8+ T cells from PBMCs. All receptors come from a human donor with Susac syndrome. Both conserved end residues are part of each CDR3. D genes are given only for firm matches. Where a row states a size, it is once, few, many or the class of an expanded clone; other rows omit it.

clone size: NA
J gene: TRBJ1-3
D gene: NA
V gene: TRBV30
CDR3 DNA: TGTGCCTGGAGTGCGGACTCTGGAAACACCATATATTTT
CDR3 protein: CAWSADSGNTIYF

clone size: NA
J gene: TRBJ1-1
D gene: NA
V gene: TRBV5-6
CDR3 DNA: TGTGCCAGCAGCTTGGGTCCTCAAAACACTGAAGCTTTCTTT
CDR3 protein: CASSLGPQNTEAFF

clone size: few
J gene: TRBJ2-7
D gene: NA
V gene: TRBV29-1
CDR3 DNA: TGCAGCGTTGAGTCAGGGATCTTGGACGAGCAGTACTTC
CDR3 protein: CSVESGILDEQYF

clone size: NA
J gene: TRBJ2-2
D gene: NA
V gene: TRBV12-3/TRBV12-4
CDR3 DNA: TGTGCCAGCAGTGGATCACAGGTTACGTTGGGGGAGCTGTTTTTT
CDR3 protein: CASSGSQVTLGELFF

clone size: NA
J gene: TRBJ2-1
D gene: TRBD2
V gene: TRBV29-1
CDR3 DNA: TGCAGCGTTGAAGAGTGGGGGACTAGCAATGAGCAGTTCTTC
CDR3 protein: CSVEEWGTSNEQFF

clone size: NA
J gene: TRBJ2-7
D gene: NA
V gene: TRBV29-1
CDR3 DNA: TGCAGCGTTGAAGACGGGAAGTACTACGAGCAGTACTTC
CDR3 protein: CSVEDGKYYEQYF

clone size: NA
J gene: TRBJ2-1
D gene: NA
V gene: TRBV9
CDR3 DNA: TGTGCCAGCAGCGTACGAAGCGGTAGCTCCTACAATGAGCAGTTCTTC
CDR3 protein: CASSVRSGSSYNEQFF

clone size: NA
J gene: TRBJ2-7
D gene: NA
V gene: TRBV5-1
CDR3 DNA: TGCGCCAGCAGCTTAGATGCCCACGAGCAGTACTTC
CDR3 protein: CASSLDAHEQYF

clone size: NA
J gene: TRBJ1-5
D gene: NA
V gene: TRBV15
CDR3 DNA: TGTGCCACCAGCAGTGGCTCACGATGGCAGCCCCAGCATTTT
CDR3 protein: CATSSGSRWQPQHF

clone size: NA
J gene: TRBJ1-2
D gene: NA
V gene: TRBV12-3/TRBV12-4
CDR3 DNA: TGTGCCAGCAGCCTAGGACGCCGGAGCGTCTATGGCTACACCTTC
CDR3 protein: CASSLGRRSVYGYTF

clone size: NA
J gene: TRBJ2-2
D gene: TRBD2
V gene: TRBV28
CDR3 DNA: TGTGCCAGCAGTCCTAGCGGGAGTATCACCGGGGAGCTGTTTTTT
CDR3 protein: CASSPSGSITGELFF

clone size: NA
J gene: TRBJ1-1
D gene: TRBD1
V gene: TRBV4-1
CDR3 DNA: TGCGCCAGCAGCGCGGGACAGGGTGGCGCTGAAGCTTTCTTT
CDR3 protein: CASSAGQGGAEAFF

clone size: NA
J gene: TRBJ1-2
D gene: NA
V gene: TRBV29-1
CDR3 DNA: TGCAGCGTTGAACTCGGGGGCAGGCACTATGGCTACACCTTC
CDR3 protein: CSVELGGRHYGYTF

clone size: NA
J gene: TRBJ2-3
D gene: TRBD2
V gene: TRBV7-9
CDR3 DNA: TGTGCCAGCAGCCCTGGACTAGCGGGGGCCAGGGCGCAGTATTTT
CDR3 protein: CASSPGLAGARAQYF

clone size: NA
J gene: TRBJ2-3
D gene: NA
V gene: TRBV5-1
CDR3 DNA: TGCGCCAGCAGTGAGGTGCCAGATACGCAGTATTTT
CDR3 protein: CASSEVPDTQYF

clone size: NA
J gene: TRBJ2-3
D gene: TRBD2
V gene: TRBV27
CDR3 DNA: TGTGCCAGCAGTTTATCCAGCGGGAGGACAGATACGCAGTATTTT
CDR3 protein: CASSLSSGRTDTQYF

clone size: NA
J gene: TRBJ2-2
D gene: NA
V gene: TRBV9
CDR3 DNA: TGTGCCAGCGGAAGGCCCGGGGAGCTGTTTTTT
CDR3 protein: CASGRPGELFF

clone size: NA
J gene: TRBJ2-7
D gene: NA
V gene: TRBV25-1
CDR3 DNA: TGTGCCAGCAGTGAACCCAGGTCCTACGAGCAGTACTTC
CDR3 protein: CASSEPRSYEQYF

clone size: NA
J gene: TRBJ2-2
D gene: NA
V gene: TRBV24-1
CDR3 DNA: TGTGCCACCAGTGAGCGGATAGGCACCGGGGAGCTGTTTTTT
CDR3 protein: CATSERIGTGELFF

clone size: once
J gene: TRBJ1-5
D gene: NA
V gene: TRBV18
CDR3 DNA: TGTGCCAGCTCACCAGAAGGGCCACGGCCCCAGCATTTT
CDR3 protein: CASSPEGPRPQHF

clone size: NA
J gene: TRBJ2-7
D gene: NA
V gene: TRBV27
CDR3 DNA: TGTGCCAGCAGTAACACCTTCGGGCGCTACGAGCAGTACTTC
CDR3 protein: CASSNTFGRYEQYF

clone size: NA
J gene: TRBJ2-1
D gene: NA
V gene: TRBV5-1
CDR3 DNA: TGCGCCAGCAGCGGCAGGGCCAATGAGCAGTTCTTC
CDR3 protein: CASSGRANEQFF

clone size: NA
J gene: TRBJ2-1
D gene: NA
V gene: TRBV4-1
CDR3 DNA: TGCGCCAGCAGCCAAGAAGGCGGAAACAATGAGCAGTTCTTC
CDR3 protein: CASSQEGGNNEQFF

clone size: NA
J gene: TRBJ1-1
D gene: NA
V gene: TRBV6-7
CDR3 DNA: TGTGCCAGCACCCCCGGATACGTGAGGACTGAAGCTTTCTTT
CDR3 protein: CASTPGYVRTEAFF

clone size: NA
J gene: TRBJ1-5
D gene: TRBD1
V gene: TRBV5-1
CDR3 DNA: TGCGCCAGCAAAGAGGGGGCGGGCAATCAGCCCCAGCATTTT
CDR3 protein: CASKEGAGNQPQHF

clone size: NA
J gene: TRBJ2-3
D gene: NA
V gene: TRBV12-3/TRBV12-4
CDR3 DNA: TGTGCCAGCAGTTTGGAATCCGACAGCACAGATACGCAGTATTTT
CDR3 protein: CASSLESDSTDTQYF

clone size: NA
J gene: TRBJ2-2
D gene: NA
V gene: TRBV7-9
CDR3 DNA: TGTGCCAGCAGCCCGGATACTGTGCCCGGGGAGCTGTTTTTT
CDR3 protein: CASSPDTVPGELFF

clone size: NA
J gene: TRBJ1-5
D gene: NA
V gene: TRBV28
CDR3 DNA: TGTGCCAGCAGTTTGGGGGAATTATGGCAGCCCCAGCATTTT
CDR3 protein: CASSLGELWQPQHF

clone size: NA
J gene: TRBJ2-1
D gene: NA
V gene: TRBV9
CDR3 DNA: TGTGCCAGCAGTCAAACCAACAATGAGCAGTTCTTC
CDR3 protein: CASSQTNNEQFF

clone size: NA
J gene: TRBJ1-6
D gene: NA
V gene: TRBV6-2/TRBV6-3
CDR3 DNA: TGTGCCAGCAGTTACTCACGGACAGTCAATTCACCCCTCCACTTT
CDR3 protein: CASSYSRTVNSPLHF

clone size: NA
J gene: TRBJ2-1
D gene: NA
V gene: TRBV2
CDR3 DNA: TGTGCCAGCAGTGAAGAAAGGGCGGGCGCCTACAATGAGCAGTTCTTC
CDR3 protein: CASSEERAGAYNEQFF

clone size: NA
J gene: TRBJ1-2
D gene: NA
V gene: TRBV15
CDR3 DNA: TGTGCCACCAGCAGAGATCGGGCCAGGGACTATGGCTACACCTTC
CDR3 protein: CATSRDRARDYGYTF

clone size: once
J gene: TRBJ2-7
D gene: TRBD2
V gene: TRBV20-1
CDR3 DNA: TGCAGTGCTAGAGATCTCCAAGCGGGGACCTCCTACGAGCAGTACTTC
CDR3 protein: CSARDLQAGTSYEQYF

clone size: NA
J gene: TRBJ1-6
D gene: NA
V gene: TRBV3-1
CDR3 DNA: TGTGCCAGCAGCGCCAGCGGAGGGTTATATAATTCACCCCTCCACTTT
CDR3 protein: CASSASGGLYNSPLHF

clone size: NA
J gene: TRBJ2-5
D gene: NA
V gene: TRBV6-5
CDR3 DNA: TGTGCCAGCAGTTACATGGGGGAGACCCAGTACTTC
CDR3 protein: CASSYMGETQYF

clone size: NA
J gene: TRBJ1-4
D gene: NA
V gene: TRBV14
CDR3 DNA: TGTGCCAGCAGCCAAGCGGGGAGGCGTAACGAAAAACTGTTTTTT
CDR3 protein: CASSQAGRRNEKLFF

clone size: NA
J gene: TRBJ2-1
D gene: TRBD1
V gene: TRBV11-3
CDR3 DNA: TGTGCCAGCAGCACCCGGGACAGGGGAAGCTACAATGAGCAGTTCTTC
CDR3 protein: CASSTRDRGSYNEQFF

clone size: NA
J gene: TRBJ1-5
D gene: NA
V gene: TRBV20-1
CDR3 DNA: TGCAGTGCCCGCAGACGGGACATTGCACTGCAGCCCCAGCATTTT
CDR3 protein: CSARRRDIALQPQHF

clone size: NA
J gene: TRBJ2-3
D gene: NA
V gene: TRBV27
CDR3 DNA: TGTGCCAGCAGTTTGGTGGCAGGGAGGACAGATACGCAGTATTTT
CDR3 protein: CASSLVAGRTDTQYF

clone size: NA
J gene: TRBJ2-1
D gene: TRBD2
V gene: TRBV27
CDR3 DNA: TGTGCCAGCCTACCCACACGAGCGGGGGACAATGAGCAGTTCTTC
CDR3 protein: CASLPTRAGDNEQFF

clone size: NA
J gene: TRBJ2-3
D gene: NA
V gene: TRBV3-1
CDR3 DNA: TGTGCCAGCAGCCAAGGCGCCAGGGGTTATACGCAGTATTTT
CDR3 protein: CASSQGARGYTQYF

clone size: NA
J gene: TRBJ2-1
D gene: NA
V gene: TRBV30
CDR3 DNA: TGTGCCTGGAGTCTGGGGAATGAGCAGTTCTTC
CDR3 protein: CAWSLGNEQFF

clone size: NA
J gene: TRBJ1-4
D gene: NA
V gene: TRBV20-1
CDR3 DNA: TGCAGTGCTAGAGATGTTCGGATTAATGAAAAACTGTTTTTT
CDR3 protein: CSARDVRINEKLFF

clone size: NA
J gene: TRBJ2-6
D gene: NA
V gene: TRBV15
CDR3 DNA: TGTGCCACCAGCAGAGATCTGGGGAACTCTGGGGCCAACGTCCTGACTTTC
CDR3 protein: CATSRDLGNSGANVLTF

clone size: NA
J gene: TRBJ1-1
D gene: NA
V gene: TRBV20-1
CDR3 DNA: TGCAGTGCCCGCGGCGGAACGCACACTGAAGCTTTCTTT
CDR3 protein: CSARGGTHTEAFF

clone size: NA
J gene: TRBJ2-3
D gene: NA
V gene: TRBV12-3/TRBV12-4
CDR3 DNA: TGTGCCAGCAGTTTTGGACCCAACACAGATACGCAGTATTTT
CDR3 protein: CASSFGPNTDTQYF